This TCR beta chain was profiled in a study of blood T cell repertoires in COVID-19. As for the study in general: The study drew acute and convalescent COVID-19 samples from the United States, Italy and Spain. PBMCs, B-cell-depleted T cells, or T cells were the source of the cDNA or gDNA that made up the material.

The Seattle patients, enrolled during active infection, were followed longitudinally. Authors' data handling: Nucleated cell number was recorded as an estimate derived from reference gene primer amplification. Sequencing was performed with immunoSEQ multiplex PCR; in TCRdb, only in-frame clones are kept and a portion is missing. V and J calls and clone size follow that table, whereas D and trimming were derived from the DNA. The table includes 200,000 to 250,000 clones, 75% to 90% detected once. This CDR3 is 13 amino acids long. The ends were cut back, 5 bases at V and 10 bases at J, with 17 bases in the middle. Germline assignment: CDR1 LNHNV and CDR2 YYDKDF (reference sequence).

The material sequenced was peripheral blood. The chain has TRBV15 and TRBJ1-1; D possibly corresponds to TRBD1 (6 bases). The sequence came from a woman at least 80 years old with COVID-19, enrolled during active disease. The CDR3 DNA reads as TGTGCCACCAGCGGTGGACAGATGATTGCAGCTTTCTTT. It encodes CATSGGQMIAAFF. Full variable domain (rest looked up from reference TRBV15 and TRBJ1-1): DAMVIQNPRYQVTQFGKPVTLSCSQTLNHNVMYWYQQKSSQAPKLLFHYYDKDFNNEADTPDNFQSRRPNTSFCFLDIRSPGLGDTAMYLCATSGGQMIAAFFGQGTRLTVV.